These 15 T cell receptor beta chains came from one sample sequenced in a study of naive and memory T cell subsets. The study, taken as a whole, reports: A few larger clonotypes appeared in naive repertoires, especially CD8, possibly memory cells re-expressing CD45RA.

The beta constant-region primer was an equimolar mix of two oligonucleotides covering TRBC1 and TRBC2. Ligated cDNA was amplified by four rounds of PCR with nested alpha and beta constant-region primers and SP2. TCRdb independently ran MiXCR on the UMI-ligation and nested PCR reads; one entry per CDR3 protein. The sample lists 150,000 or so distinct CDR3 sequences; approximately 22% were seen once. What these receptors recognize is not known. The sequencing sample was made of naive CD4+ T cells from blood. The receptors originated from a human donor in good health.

Written as DNA, the CDR3 is TGCAGCGGGGGGCCGGGGCCGGGTCAGCCCCAGCATTTT. This sequence encodes CSGGPGPGQPQHF. J is TRBJ1-5 and V is TRBV29-1, with D perhaps matching TRBD1 (6 bases). Looked up from germline, CDR1 is SQVTM and CDR2 is ANQGSEA. V lost 7 bases, J lost 6 bases, and 16 bases lay in between. The CDR3 consists of 13 residues.

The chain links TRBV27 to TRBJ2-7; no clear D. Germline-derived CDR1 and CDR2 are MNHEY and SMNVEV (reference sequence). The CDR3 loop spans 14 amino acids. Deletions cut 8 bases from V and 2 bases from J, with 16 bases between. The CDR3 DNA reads TGTGCCAGCGGGCCCTACACCGATACCTACGAGCAGTACTTC. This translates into CASGPYTDTYEQYF.

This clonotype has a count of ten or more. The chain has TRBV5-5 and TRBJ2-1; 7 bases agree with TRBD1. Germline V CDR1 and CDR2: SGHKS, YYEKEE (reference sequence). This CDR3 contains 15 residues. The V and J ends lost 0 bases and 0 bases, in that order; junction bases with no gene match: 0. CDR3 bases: TGTGCCAGCAGCTTGGACAGGGGCTCCTACAATGAGCAGTTCTTC. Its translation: CASSLDRGSYNEQFF.

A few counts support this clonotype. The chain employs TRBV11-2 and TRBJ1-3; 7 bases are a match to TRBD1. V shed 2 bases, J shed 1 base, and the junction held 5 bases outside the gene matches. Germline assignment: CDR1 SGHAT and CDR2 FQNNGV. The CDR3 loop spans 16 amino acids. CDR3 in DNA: TGTGCCAGCAGCTTACCTCACAGGGGATCTGGAAACACCATATATTTT. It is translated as CASSLPHRGSGNTIYF.

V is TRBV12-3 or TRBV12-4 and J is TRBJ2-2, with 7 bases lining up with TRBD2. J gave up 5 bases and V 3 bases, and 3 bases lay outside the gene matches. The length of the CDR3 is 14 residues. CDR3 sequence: CASSLREKTGELFF. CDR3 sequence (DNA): TGTGCCAGCAGTTTGCGGGAGAAAACCGGGGAGCTGTTTTTT.

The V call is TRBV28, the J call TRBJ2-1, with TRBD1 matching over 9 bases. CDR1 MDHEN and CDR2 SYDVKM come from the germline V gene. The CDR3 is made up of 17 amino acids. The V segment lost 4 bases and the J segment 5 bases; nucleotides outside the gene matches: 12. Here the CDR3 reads CASSSPTGTGFNNEQFF. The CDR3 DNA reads TGTGCCAGCAGTTCCCCCACCGGGACAGGGTTCAACAATGAGCAGTTCTTC.

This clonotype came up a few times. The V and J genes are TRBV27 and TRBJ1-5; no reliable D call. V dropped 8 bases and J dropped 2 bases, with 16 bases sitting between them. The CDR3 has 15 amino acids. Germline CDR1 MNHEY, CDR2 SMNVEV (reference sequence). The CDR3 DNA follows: TGTGCCAGCGGAGGGTGGGGTGAGGGCAATCAGCCCCAGCATTTT. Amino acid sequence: CASGGWGEGNQPQHF.

The CDR3 loop is CASSSPSGLRNTGELFF. The DNA of the CDR3 is TGTGCCAGCAGTTCTCCCTCAGGATTGAGGAACACCGGGGAGCTGTTTTTT. The chain joins TRBV6-2 or TRBV6-3 to TRBJ2-2; no clear D. Germline-derived CDR1 and CDR2 are MNHEY and SVGEGT. The CDR3 is 17 residues long. V lost 4 bases and J 1 base, leaving 16 bases between the germline ends.

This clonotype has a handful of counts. The CDR3 region has the DNA TGCGCCAGCAGTGAGTCGATCAGAATCTATGGCTACACCTTC. This encodes CASSESIRIYGYTF. The rearrangement uses TRBV10-2 and TRBJ1-2, with D unclear. Trimming took off 0 bases at V and 4 bases at J, with 9 bases between the two ends. The CDR3 totals 14 residues. Per germline, CDR1 WSHSY and CDR2 SAAADI.

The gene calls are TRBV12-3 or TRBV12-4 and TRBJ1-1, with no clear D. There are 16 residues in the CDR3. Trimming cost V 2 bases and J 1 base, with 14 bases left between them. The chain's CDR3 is CASSLQFGLPNTEAFF. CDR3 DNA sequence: TGTGCCAGCAGTTTACAGTTTGGACTCCCGAACACTGAAGCTTTCTTT.

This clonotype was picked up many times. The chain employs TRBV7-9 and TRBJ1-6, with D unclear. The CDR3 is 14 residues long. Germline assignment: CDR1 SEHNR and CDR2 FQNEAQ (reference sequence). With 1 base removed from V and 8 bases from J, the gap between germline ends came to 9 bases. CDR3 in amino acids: CASSLDSSHSPLHF. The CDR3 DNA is TGTGCCAGCAGCTTAGACAGCTCCCATTCACCCCTCCACTTT.

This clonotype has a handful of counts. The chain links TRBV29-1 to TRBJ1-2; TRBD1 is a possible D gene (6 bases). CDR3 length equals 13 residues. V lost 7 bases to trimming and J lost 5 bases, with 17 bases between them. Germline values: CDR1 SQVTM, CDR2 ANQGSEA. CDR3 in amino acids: CSAPGVGGYGYTF. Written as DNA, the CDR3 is TGCAGCGCCCCAGGGGTAGGGGGATATGGCTACACCTTC.

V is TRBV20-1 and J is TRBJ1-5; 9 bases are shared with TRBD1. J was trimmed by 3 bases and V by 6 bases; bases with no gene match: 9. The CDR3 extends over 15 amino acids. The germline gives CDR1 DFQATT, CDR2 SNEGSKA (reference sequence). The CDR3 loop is CSAKPTGGFNQPQHF. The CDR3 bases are TGCAGTGCCAAACCGACAGGGGGATTCAATCAGCCCCAGCATTTT.

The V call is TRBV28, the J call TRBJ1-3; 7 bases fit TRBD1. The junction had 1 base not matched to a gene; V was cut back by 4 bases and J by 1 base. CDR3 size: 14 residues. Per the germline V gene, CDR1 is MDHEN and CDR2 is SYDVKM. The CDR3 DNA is TGTGCCAGCAGTTCCAGGGGGTCTGGAAACACCATATATTTT. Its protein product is CASSSRGSGNTIYF.

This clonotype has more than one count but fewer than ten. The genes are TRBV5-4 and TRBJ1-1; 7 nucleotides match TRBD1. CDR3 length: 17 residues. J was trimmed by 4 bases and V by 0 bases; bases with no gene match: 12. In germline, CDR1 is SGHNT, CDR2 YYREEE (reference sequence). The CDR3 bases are TGTGCCAGCAGCTTGGGACAGGGTGGGCCCTCGAGCACTGAAGCTTTCTTT. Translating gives CASSLGQGGPSSTEAFF.